Sequencing of this TCR beta chain was carried out in a study of blood T cells in healthy people across ages. The donors, all healthy, were Caucasians living in Russia, aged about 6 to 95. Each sample yielded at least 5.5 micrograms of PBMC total RNA. For the second PCR, which ran for roughly 7 to 11 cycles, a sample-barcoded 5' primer and a J-beta primer mix were used. From the 5' RACE reads, TCRdb called clonotypes with MiXCR, one entry per CDR3 protein. The data show approximately 400,000 distinct CDR3 sequences, with 50% to 60% seen just once and under 60% held by the top ten. The clonotype comes from a man in his fifties or sixties in good health. Material for sequencing was blood.

As DNA, the CDR3 is TGTGCCAGCAGCTTAGTTTCGGTCCGTCGGGGGGGCCAGACAGATACGCAGTATTTT. It is translated as CASSLVSVRRGGQTDTQYF. The chain is built from TRBV7-2 and TRBJ2-3; 8 bases fit TRBD2. Germline trimming cut 1 base from V and 3 bases from J; bases unmatched to any gene: 15. The CDR3 consists of 19 residues. Germline-derived CDR1 and CDR2 are SGHTA and FQGNSA.